The rows below give T cell receptor beta chains drawn from one sample of a study of T cells in tumors after PD-1 blockade. Profiled with immunoSEQ multiplex PCR; TCRdb holds only in-frame clones, not every one. The data show some 60,000 clones, just under 80% seen once. The specimen was PBMCs, collected before anti-PD-1 treatment. Source of these receptors: a human donor with basal cell carcinoma. The CDR3 runs from the conserved cysteine through the conserved F or W. D genes are given only for firm matches. Some rows have no size entry. The others give once, few or many, or a class for an expanded clone.

>TRBV12-5|few|TRBD1|TRBJ2-3
TGTGCTAGTGGTCCCCACAGGGGGTCGAGCACAGATACGCAGTATTTT
CASGPHRGSSTDTQYF
>TRBV12-3/TRBV12-4|NA|NA|TRBJ1-5
TGTGCCAGCAGTGCCGGCGGTCAGCCCCAGCATTTT
CASSAGGQPQHF
>TRBV20-1|NA|NA|TRBJ1-1
TGCAGTGCTAGTCTCAAGGTGGGCCCAGCGAACACTGAAGCTTTCTTT
CSASLKVGPANTEAFF
>TRBV7-9|NA|NA|TRBJ1-6
TGTGCCAGCAGCTTAGTTGTGTCACCCCTCCACTTT
CASSLVVSPLHF
>TRBV11-3|NA|TRBD2|TRBJ2-1
TGTGCCAGCAGCGAAAATCAAAGCCGGGGGGGCCTTTACAATGAGCAGTTCTTC
CASSENQSRGGLYNEQFF
>TRBV6-1|NA|NA|TRBJ1-5
TGTGCCAGCAGTCACCCAGGGAAGAATCAGCCTCAGCATTTT
CASSHPGKNQPQHF
>TRBV5-1|few|NA|TRBJ1-6
TGCGCCAGCAGCTTGGGAGTGGGGTATAATTCACCCCTCCACTTT
CASSLGVGYNSPLHF
>TRBV7-9|NA|TRBD1|TRBJ1-3
TGTGCCAGCAGCCCCCGACGGACAGGGAGCTCTGGAAACACCATATATTTT
CASSPRRTGSSGNTIYF
>TRBV20-1|NA|NA|TRBJ1-3
TGCAGTGCTCAATCTGCGGACACCATATATTTT
CSAQSADTIYF
>TRBV18|NA|NA|TRBJ1-6
TGTGCCAGCTCACCACCGGGGGTTAGTAATTCACCCCTCCACTTT
CASSPPGVSNSPLHF
>TRBV7-2|few|NA|TRBJ2-7
TGTGCCAGCAGCTTAAGCTCAACCTACGAGCAGTACTTC
CASSLSSTYEQYF
>TRBV7-6|NA|NA|TRBJ1-4
TGTGCCAGCAGCCCCTCCCGGGGCCGGACGTGGGGGGTTAATGAAAAACTGTTTTTT
CASSPSRGRTWGVNEKLFF
>TRBV30|NA|TRBD1|TRBJ1-4
TGTGCCTGGAAGGGAGGGCAGGGGGCGTCGGGAACTAATGAAAAACTGTTTTTT
CAWKGGQGASGTNEKLFF
>TRBV7-8|NA|TRBD1|TRBJ1-1
TGTGCCAGCAGCCCAGCGACAGGGGTTAACACTGAAGCTTTCTTT
CASSPATGVNTEAFF
>TRBV7-9|NA|NA|TRBJ1-6
TGTGCCAGCAGCTTGACAGAGTATAATTCACCCCTCCACTTT
CASSLTEYNSPLHF
>TRBV19|NA|TRBD1|TRBJ1-5
TGTGCCAGTAGTATTCCGGGACAGCATGTAAATCAGCCCCAGCATTTT
CASSIPGQHVNQPQHF
>TRBV9|NA|TRBD1|TRBJ1-3
TGTGCCAGCAGCGCGCATACAGGGGCCACTGGAAACACCATATATTTT
CASSAHTGATGNTIYF
>TRBV5-5|NA|NA|TRBJ2-7
TGTGCCAGCAGCTTGGAACTTGACAGATCCTACGAGCAGTACTTC
CASSLELDRSYEQYF
>TRBV2|NA|NA|TRBJ1-3
TGTGCCAGCCAATTGACGAAAATGGCTGGAAACACCATATATTTT
CASQLTKMAGNTIYF
>TRBV7-3|NA|NA|TRBJ2-2
TGTGCCAGCAGCTTATGGTCCTTCGGTCAGGGGAACACCGGGGAGCTGTTTTTT
CASSLWSFGQGNTGELFF
>TRBV7-3|few|TRBD1|TRBJ1-5
TGTGCCAGCAGCCGGGACAGGGGTGAGCCCCAGCATTTT
CASSRDRGEPQHF
>TRBV24-1|NA|TRBD1|TRBJ1-2
TGTGCCACCTGTGGACAGGGTAAAAGGGAGTGCTATGGCTACACCTTC
CATCGQGKRECYGYTF